These 26 T cell receptor beta chains originate from one sample sequenced in a study of blood T cell repertoires in COVID-19. Sequenced by immunoSEQ multiplex PCR; TCRdb stores in-frame clones only, minus some. This table holds roughly 60,000 clones, around four fifths found once. Specimen: peripheral blood. The source is a man aged 55 to 69 with acute or convalescent COVID-19.

This clone was counted once. This chain connects TRBV27 to TRBJ2-3, with TRBD2 identical over 10 bases. Germline lookup yields CDR1 MNHEY and CDR2 SMNVEV (reference sequence). This CDR3 spans 15 amino acids. V was pared by 7 bases and J by 1 base, with 5 bases of the junction left unmatched. The CDR3 DNA follows: TGTGCCAGCACCGAAGCGGGGGGGCGCACAGATACGCAGTATTTT. Its translation is CASTEAGGRTDTQYF.

This clone has just a few counts. The V gene is TRBV11-2, the J gene TRBJ2-1; the D gene is possibly TRBD1 (6 bases). V lost 1 base and J lost 12, with 13 bases in between. Per the germline V gene, CDR1 is SGHAT and CDR2 is FQNNGV. This CDR3 has 13 residues. CDR3 coding DNA: TGTGCCAGCAGCTTAGGTACGGAAGGGGGGCAGTTCTTC. Encoded protein: CASSLGTEGGQFF.

The chain carries TRBV5-4 and TRBJ2-7; perhaps TRBD2 as D (7 bases). This CDR3 contains 15 residues. Germline CDR1 is SGHNT and CDR2 is YYREEE (reference sequence). The V end was cut by 4 bases, the J end by 7 bases, with 21 bases between. CDR3 DNA sequence: TGTGCCAGCAGCCCTGACGGGGGGCGAGTAGGAGAGCAGTACTTC. It yields the protein CASSPDGGRVGEQYF.

The rearrangement uses TRBV28 and TRBJ1-2, with 8 bases fitting TRBD1. With 2 bases clipped from V and 8 bases from J, the junction kept 13 bases outside the gene matches. This CDR3 spans 16 amino acids. The germline V gene encodes CDR1 MDHEN and CDR2 SYDVKM. Here the CDR3 DNA reads TGTGCCAGCAGTTTACTCGCAGGGGGCGCGATTGGCGGCTACACCTTC. Protein: CASSLLAGGAIGGYTF.

The J gene is TRBJ1-4, the V gene TRBV2; no clear D. This CDR3 is 13 amino acids long. Germline CDR1 is SNHLY and CDR2 is FYNNEI. Deletions cut 4 bases from V and 4 bases from J, with 7 bases between. This CDR3 reads CASSVSGNEKLFF. DNA of the CDR3: TGTGCCAGCAGTGTTAGCGGTAATGAAAAACTGTTTTTT.

The V and J genes are TRBV6-5 and TRBJ1-1; the match to TRBD1 covers 7 bases. The ends lost 7 bases at V and 2 bases at J; junction bases unmatched: 4. CDR1 is MNHEY and CDR2 is SVGAGI in the germline V gene. The CDR3 sequence is 13 residues long. For the CDR3, the DNA is TGTGCCAGCACCGGGACAGCAAACACTGAAGCTTTCTTT. This codes for CASTGTANTEAFF.

This chain connects TRBV7-2 to TRBJ1-3; 10 bases align to TRBD1. V trimming: 4 bases; J trimming: 1 base; junction bases outside the gene matches: 4. The CDR3 is made up of 16 amino acids. CDR1 is SGHTA, CDR2 FQGNSA, per germline. CDR3 in DNA: TGTGCCAGCAGCTCGACAGGGGGCTGGTCTGGAAACACCATATATTTT. This translates into CASSSTGGWSGNTIYF.

The J gene is TRBJ1-4, the V gene TRBV5-5, with a possible D match to TRBD1 (5 bases). The V and J ends lost 0 bases and 8 bases respectively, with 11 bases between them. Per the germline V gene, CDR1 is SGHKS and CDR2 is YYEKEE (reference sequence). The length of the CDR3 is 14 residues. CDR3 nucleotide sequence: TGTGCCAGCAGCTTGGGACAGTTCATCGAAAAACTGTTTTTT. This translates into CASSLGQFIEKLFF.

The rearrangement uses TRBV29-1 and TRBJ1-3, with TRBD1 matching 8 bases. V shed 5 bases, J shed 2 bases, and the junction held 5 bases outside the gene matches. The germline gives CDR1 SQVTM, CDR2 ANQGSEA. CDR3 length: 14 amino acids. CDR3 loop: CSVKDRAPGNTIYF. Written as DNA, the CDR3 is TGCAGCGTTAAGGACAGGGCGCCTGGAAACACCATATATTTT. The whole variable domain, remainder taken from reference TRBV29-1 and TRBJ1-3, is SAVISQKPSRDICQRGTSLTIQCQVDSQVTMMFWYRQQPGQSLTLIATANQGSEATYESGFVIDKFPISRPNLTFSTLTVSNMSPEDSSIYLCSVKDRAPGNTIYFGEGSWLTVV.

The chain uses TRBV18 and TRBJ2-2; no reliable D call. The CDR3 is 11 amino acids. The ends were cut back, 10 bases at V and 5 bases at J, with 8 bases in the middle. CDR1 and CDR2 from the germline V gene are KGHSH and LQKENI. The CDR3 reads CATAATGELFF. The CDR3 region has the DNA TGTGCCACCGCAGCGACCGGGGAGCTGTTTTTT.

The V gene is TRBV21-1, the J gene TRBJ1-2; the D segment call TRBD1 is taken from the table without a DNA check. TRBV21-1 is described as a pseudogene. The CDR3 has 14 residues. As DNA, the CDR3 is TGTGCCAGCAGCAGCGGGACAGGGAACTATGGCTACACCTTC. Amino acid sequence: CASSSGTGNYGYTF.

The chain carries TRBV5-6 and TRBJ1-5; a possible D gene is TRBD1 (5 bases). CDR1 is SGHDT and CDR2 is YYEEEE in the germline V gene. The V gene lost 3 bases and the J gene lost 2 bases, with 12 bases spanning the gap. CDR3 length: 15 amino acids. In nucleotides, the CDR3 is TGTGCCAGCAGCTATCGGAGGGGCGGCAATCAGCCCCAGCATTTT. Translation: CASSYRRGGNQPQHF. The full variable domain, its missing parts supplied by reference TRBV5-6 and TRBJ1-5, is DAGVTQSPTHLIKTRGQQVTLRCSPKSGHDTVSWYQQALGQGPQFIFQYYEEEERQRGNFPDRFSGHQFPNYSSELNVNALLLGDSALYLCASSYRRGGNQPQHFGDGTRLSIL.

The rearrangement joins TRBV7-3 to TRBJ2-2, with D tentatively TRBD2 (6 bases). V shed 5 bases and J shed 7 bases, with 17 bases lying between them. The CDR3 has 15 amino acids. Germline lookup yields CDR1 SGHTA and CDR2 FQGTGA. CDR3 sequence reads: CASSALGGFNGELFF. CDR3 DNA: TGTGCCAGCAGCGCCCTTGGGGGGTTCAACGGGGAGCTGTTTTTT.

This clone was counted only a few times. This chain links TRBV19 with TRBJ2-5, with TRBD2 matching over 7 bases. V lost 7 bases, J lost 5 bases, and 28 bases stayed unmatched. This CDR3 comprises 20 residues. Germline V gives CDR1 LNHDA, CDR2 SQIVND (reference sequence). The CDR3 reads CASTEYSRPRVLGEGETQYF. In DNA form, the CDR3 reads TGTGCCAGTACCGAATATTCCCGGCCCAGGGTTTTAGGGGAGGGGGAGACCCAGTACTTC.

The J gene is TRBJ1-3, the V gene TRBV2; D gene unclear. This CDR3 has 16 amino acids. The V and J ends lost 3 bases and 0 bases respectively, with 12 bases between them. The germline CDR1 and CDR2 sequences are SNHLY and FYNNEI. Here the CDR3 reads CASSELSPRSGNTIYF. The DNA of the CDR3 is TGTGCCAGCAGTGAGTTATCCCCGCGCTCTGGAAACACCATATATTTT. The entire variable domain, with the rest obtained from reference TRBV2 and TRBJ1-3, is as follows: EPEVTQTPSHQVTQMGQEVILRCVPISNHLYFYWYRQILGQKVEFLVSFYNNEISEKSEIFDDQFSVERPDGSNFTLKIRSTKLEDSAMYFCASSELSPRSGNTIYFGEGSWLTVV.

The J gene is TRBJ2-1, the V gene TRBV7-3, with D uncertain. The CDR3 totals 15 residues. Germline CDR1 reads SGHTA; CDR2 reads FQGTGA. The V and J ends lost 4 bases and 0 bases respectively, with 10 bases between them. The CDR3 DNA sequence: TGTGCCAGCAGCTCCAGCGTTAGCTCCTACAATGAGCAGTTCTTC. Translation: CASSSSVSSYNEQFF.

This chain links TRBV15 with TRBJ2-2; 9 bases are a match to TRBD2. Per germline, CDR1 LNHNV and CDR2 YYDKDF (reference sequence). The CDR3 totals 16 residues. V lost 4 bases, J lost 4 bases, and 7 bases stayed unmatched. CDR3 amino acids: CATSNPLAGSTGELFF. The CDR3 DNA reads TGTGCCACCAGCAATCCCCTAGCGGGGTCCACCGGGGAGCTGTTTTTT.

The chain links TRBV7-3 to TRBJ2-7, with 7 bases aligning to TRBD1. Germline loops: CDR1 SGHTA, CDR2 FQGTGA. The J segment lost 3 bases and the V segment lost 0 bases, leaving 5 bases of the junction unmatched. This CDR3 is 15 amino acids long. The CDR3 region has the DNA TGTGCCAGCAGCTTAACGAAGGGACAGTACTACGAGCAGTACTTC. Translating gives CASSLTKGQYYEQYF.

The chain combines TRBV2 with TRBJ2-5, with TRBD2 identical over 7 bases. CDR1 SNHLY and CDR2 FYNNEI come from the germline V gene. J gave up 1 base and V 4 bases, and 6 bases lay outside the gene matches. The CDR3 runs to 15 residues. CDR3 region: CASSGSSGRQETQYF. CDR3 sequence (DNA): TGTGCCAGCAGTGGGTCTAGCGGACGCCAAGAGACCCAGTACTTC.

V and J are TRBV6-5 and TRBJ1-4; tentatively, D is TRBD1 (5 bases). The length of the CDR3 is 14 residues. The germline V gene encodes CDR1 MNHEY and CDR2 SVGAGI. Trimming shortened V by 2 bases and J by 8 bases, and 12 bases separated the two germline ends. CDR3 nucleotide sequence: TGTGCCAGCAGTTACAGGAGGGGCCAAGAAAAACTGTTTTTT. Protein product: CASSYRRGQEKLFF.

Remarks on this clone: This specimen includes other DNA sequences encoding the same CDR3. The rearrangement links TRBV19 to TRBJ1-2; 10 bases are a match to TRBD1. The CDR3 has 14 amino acids. V was clipped by 5 bases and J by 3 bases; unmatched bases: 3. The germline V gene has CDR1 LNHDA and CDR2 SQIVND (reference sequence). CDR3 loop: CASSGTGADYGYTF. CDR3 DNA: TGTGCCAGTAGTGGGACAGGGGCCGACTATGGCTACACCTTC.

The chain combines TRBV6-5 with TRBJ2-1; maybe TRBD2 (6 bases). Trimming took off 6 bases at V and 6 bases at J, with 12 bases between the two ends. The germline V gene encodes CDR1 MNHEY and CDR2 SVGAGI. The CDR3 length is 13 residues. The DNA of the CDR3 is TGTGCCAGCAGCATGGGGGGAAGCAATGAGCAGTTCTTC. Encoded protein: CASSMGGSNEQFF.

In its sample, this clone was seen once. This sequence joins TRBV5-1 and TRBJ1-1; 8 positions agree with TRBD1. The germline gives CDR1 SGHRS, CDR2 YFSETQ. This CDR3 comprises 14 residues. V trimming: 4 bases; J trimming: 1 base; junction bases outside the gene matches: 3. The CDR3 loop reads CASSRGQGNTEAFF. Written as DNA, the CDR3 is TGCGCCAGCAGCCGAGGACAGGGGAACACTGAAGCTTTCTTT.

The chain links TRBV12-5 to TRBJ2-7; D is ambiguous. The V gene's germline CDR1 is LGHNT and CDR2 FRNRAP. The length of the CDR3 is 14 residues. The V end lost 3 bases, the J end lost 2 bases, and 11 bases lay between the germline ends. The CDR3 DNA follows: TGTGCTAGTGGTTTTGGGCAGGCTACCTACGAGCAGTACTTC. Its protein product is CASGFGQATYEQYF.

This sequence joins TRBV4-1 and TRBJ2-7; TRBD2 is a possible D gene (7 bases). CDR1 and CDR2 (germline): MGHRA, YSYEKL. V shed 6 bases and J shed 5 bases, with 23 bases lying between them. CDR3 length equals 16 residues. The CDR3 DNA reads as TGCGCCAGCAGTCCTAGACGGGGGGCCATTACGGACGAGCAGTACTTC. It specifies CASSPRRGAITDEQYF.

This chain uses TRBV27 with TRBJ2-4; 8 bases match TRBD2. This CDR3 region has 16 residues. Germline V gives CDR1 MNHEY, CDR2 SMNVEV (reference sequence). V lost 0 bases, J lost 7 bases, and 8 bases stayed unmatched. The CDR3 protein is CASSLSSGAGGNIQYF. The CDR3, as DNA: TGTGCCAGCAGTTTATCTAGCGGGGCCGGGGGGAACATTCAGTACTTC.